These 21 T cell receptor beta chains originate from one sample sequenced in a study of cytomegalovirus exposure and HLA in healthy donors. Amplification used 60 Vbeta primers and 13 Jbeta primers. TCRdb keeps only in-frame clones here, not all; method: immunoSEQ multiplex PCR. Of about 120,000 clones listed, over 60% are singletons. The sequenced sample was PBMCs. The receptors originated from a man aged 30 to 39 in good health and CMV-seropositive.

V usage is TRBV27 and J usage is TRBJ1-1; TRBD1 matches at 7 bases. Germline CDR1 and CDR2: MNHEY and SMNVEV (reference sequence). V dropped 3 bases and J dropped 2; count of bases not matched to a gene: 3. This CDR3 comprises 14 residues. This chain's CDR3 is CASSFHRGNTEAFF. Here the CDR3 DNA reads TGTGCCAGCAGTTTTCACAGGGGAAACACTGAAGCTTTCTTT.

A few counts support this clone. The CDR3 coding sequence is TGTGCCAGTAGTTCTACAGGGAACACTGAAGCTTTCTTT. Translated: CASSSTGNTEAFF. The rearrangement uses TRBV19 and TRBJ1-1; tentative D call: TRBD1 (5 bases). This CDR3 comprises 13 residues. Trimming stripped 5 bases from V and 1 base from J, with 8 bases between. The V gene's germline CDR1 is LNHDA and CDR2 SQIVND (reference sequence).

This clone was found once. At one of its ends the junction is not consistent with the germline gene, which may arise from a read error. The genes are TRBV5-1 and TRBJ1-1, with D possibly TRBD1 on 6 matching bases. This CDR3 has 13 residues. Germline assignment: CDR1 SGHRS and CDR2 YFSETQ. In DNA form, the CDR3 reads TGCGTCAGCAGCTTGGGGACAATAGTAGAAGCTTTCTTT. It codes for CVSSLGTIVEAFF.

The chain carries TRBV10-1 and TRBJ2-2; 8 bases fit TRBD2. The CDR3 spans 14 residues. The germline gives CDR1 WNHNN, CDR2 SYGVQD (reference sequence). V trimming: 8 bases; J trimming: 1 base; junction bases outside the gene matches: 3. The chain's CDR3 is CASSSGGNTGELFF. Written as DNA, the CDR3 is TGCGCCAGCTCGAGCGGGGGGAACACCGGGGAGCTGTTTTTT.

This chain uses TRBV7-2 with TRBJ2-3; D unclear. Germline CDR1 reads SGHTA; CDR2 reads FQGNSA. Trimming pared 5 bases from V and 2 bases from J, leaving 11 bases between. CDR3 length: 14 amino acids. The DNA of the CDR3 is TGTGCCAGCAGCCCGTCGTTTGTCACAGATACGCAGTATTTT. This gives the protein CASSPSFVTDTQYF. The full variable domain, completed using reference TRBV7-2 and TRBJ2-3, is GAGVSQSPSNKVTEKGKDVELRCDPISGHTALYWYRQSLGQGLEFLIYFQGNSAPDKSGLPSDRFSAERTGGSVSTLTIQRTQQEDSAVYLCASSPSFVTDTQYFGPGTRLTVL.

This clone was recorded only once. The rearrangement links TRBV5-6 to TRBJ1-2; weak D call: TRBD1 (6 bases). V was trimmed by 4 bases and J by 0 bases, leaving 19 bases between them. This CDR3 has 17 residues. Germline CDR1 and CDR2: SGHDT and YYEEEE. CDR3 sequence: CASSHYTGIGSNYGYTF. CDR3 nucleotide sequence: TGTGCCAGCAGCCACTACACAGGGATAGGTTCTAACTATGGCTACACCTTC.

The J gene is TRBJ1-4, the V gene TRBV5-1, with 7 bases aligning to TRBD1. CDR1 and CDR2 from the germline V gene are SGHRS and YFSETQ. V trimming: 0 bases; J trimming: 3 bases; junction bases outside the gene matches: 5. CDR3 length: 16 amino acids. The chain's CDR3 is CASSLEGAGPNEKLFF. CDR3 coding DNA: TGCGCCAGCAGCTTGGAGGGGGCAGGGCCTAATGAAAAACTGTTTTTT.

The chain is built from TRBV5-1 and TRBJ1-2; no definite D call. There are 14 residues in the CDR3. Trimming removed 1 base from V and 2 bases from J, with 9 bases in between. Germline loops: CDR1 SGHRS, CDR2 YFSETQ. This CDR3 reads CASSLTATNYGYTF. CDR3 nucleotides: TGCGCCAGCAGCTTGACAGCAACGAACTATGGCTACACCTTC.

The chain carries TRBV5-1 and TRBJ2-5; 7 bases are a match to TRBD1. V shed 2 bases and J 5 bases; nucleotides not matched to a gene: 6. Looked up from germline, CDR1 is SGHRS and CDR2 is YFSETQ. CDR3 length: 14 residues. CDR3 DNA sequence: TGCGCCAGCAGCTTAGGGGGCCCGGAGGAGACCCAGTACTTC. Amino acids: CASSLGGPEETQYF.

This clone has only one observation. The chain carries TRBV2 and TRBJ1-3; D might be TRBD1 (5 bases). CDR3 length: 16 amino acids. Per germline, CDR1 SNHLY and CDR2 FYNNEI. V lost 7 bases and J 0 bases, leaving 16 bases between the germline ends. In nucleotides, the CDR3 is TGTGCCAGCACCTTAAGACAGACCCCCTCTGGAAACACCATATATTTT. This translates into CASTLRQTPSGNTIYF.

The rearrangement uses TRBV7-8 and TRBJ2-7; possible D gene TRBD1, 8 bases. Germline values: CDR1 SGHVS, CDR2 FQNEAQ. V lost 1 base, J lost 3 bases, and 16 bases lay in between. The CDR3 extends over 16 amino acids. For the CDR3, the DNA is TGTGCCAGCAGCTTAGACAGGGGGGGGACTAACTACGAGCAGTACTTC. It is translated as CASSLDRGGTNYEQYF.

The chain combines TRBV5-1 with TRBJ2-5; 7 positions agree with TRBD1. The J call could be wrong; TRBJ2-7 is a better fit for the DNA end. Per the germline V gene, CDR1 is SGHRS and CDR2 is YFSETQ. CDR3 length: 15 residues. The CDR3: CASSWGRQGPYEQYF. Here the CDR3 DNA reads TGCGCCAGCAGCTGGGGAAGACAGGGCCCCTACGAGCAGTACTTC.

V gene TRBV7-7 combines with J gene TRBJ2-5, with TRBD1 matching over 9 bases. The V and J ends lost 1 base and 7 bases, in that order; junction bases with no gene match: 7. Germline values: CDR1 SSHAT, CDR2 FNYEAQ (reference sequence). The CDR3 is made up of 15 amino acids. The CDR3 sequence is CASSLEAGGQGTQYF. For the CDR3, the DNA is TGTGCCAGCAGCTTAGAAGCCGGGGGACAGGGGACCCAGTACTTC.

The rearrangement uses TRBV4-3 and TRBJ2-3; 8 nucleotides agree with TRBD2. V trimming: 0 bases; J trimming: 2 bases; junction bases outside the gene matches: 10. The CDR3 runs to 18 residues. Germline lookup yields CDR1 LGHNA and CDR2 YSLEER. The CDR3 nucleotides are TGCGCCAGCAGCCAAGATAGCAATGGCGGGGGGTTCACAGATACGCAGTATTTT. Translated, it gives CASSQDSNGGGFTDTQYF.

In the case of this clone: The identical CDR3 is also encoded by other nucleotide sequences in the sample. The rearrangement links TRBV5-1 to TRBJ2-2, with TRBD1 matching over 9 bases. V was clipped by 2 bases and J by 3 bases; unmatched bases: 2. The CDR3 contains 15 residues. The germline V gene encodes CDR1 SGHRS and CDR2 YFSETQ. Here the CDR3 DNA reads TGCGCCAGCAGCTTAGACAGGGGGGACACCGGGGAGCTGTTTTTT. Translation: CASSLDRGDTGELFF.

V gene TRBV28 combines with J gene TRBJ2-7, with unresolved D. This CDR3 is built from 11 residues. Looked up from germline, CDR1 is MDHEN and CDR2 is SYDVKM. Trimming left V 3 bases short and J 4 bases short, with 4 bases between. CDR3: CASSFKYEQYF. The CDR3 DNA reads TGTGCCAGCAGTTTTAAATACGAGCAGTACTTC. Together with reference TRBV28 and TRBJ2-7, the CDR3 gives the full variable domain: DVKVTQSSRYLVKRTGEKVFLECVQDMDHENMFWYRQDPGLGLRLIYFSYDVKMKEKGDIPEGYSVSREKKERFSLILESASTNQTSMYLCASSFKYEQYFGPGTRLTVT.

The chain employs TRBV10-3 and TRBJ2-2; 8 bases align to TRBD1. CDR3 length: 16 residues. J was trimmed by 0 bases and V by 4 bases; bases with no gene match: 4. The germline gives CDR1 ENHRY, CDR2 SYGVKD. This CDR3 reads CAISGGTGTNTGELFF. Written as DNA, the CDR3 is TGTGCCATCAGTGGGGGGACAGGCACGAACACCGGGGAGCTGTTTTTT.

CDR3 nucleotides: TGTGCCAGCACCCAGCGTTGGCAGGGGGCTGAAGAGCAGTACTTC. The encoded protein is CASTQRWQGAEEQYF. The chain joins TRBV2 to TRBJ2-7, with TRBD1 identical over 8 bases. The CDR3 sequence is 15 residues long. Germline V gene lookup returns CDR1 SNHLY and CDR2 FYNNEI. The V and J ends lost 7 bases and 7 bases, in that order; junction bases with no gene match: 15.

This chain connects TRBV15 to TRBJ1-5, with D possibly TRBD1 on 5 matching bases. The CDR3 contains 13 residues. Germline CDR1 and CDR2: LNHNV and YYDKDF (reference sequence). V lost 3 bases and J 5 bases, leaving 8 bases between the germline ends. The CDR3: CATSRGGDQPQHF. Written as DNA, the CDR3 is TGTGCCACCAGCAGGGGGGGGGATCAGCCCCAGCATTTT.

This clone was detected once. The chain combines TRBV29-1 with TRBJ2-7; 8 bases map to TRBD1. The V gene end was trimmed by 4 bases and the J gene end by 5 bases; junction bases not matched to a gene: 4. Germline values: CDR1 SQVTM, CDR2 ANQGSEA. CDR3 length: 12 amino acids. CDR3 sequence: CSVAQGANEQYF. The CDR3 DNA reads as TGCAGCGTTGCTCAGGGGGCCAACGAGCAGTACTTC.

Only a few counts were recorded for this clone. V is TRBV9 and J is TRBJ1-2; D possibly corresponds to TRBD1 (6 bases). The germline CDR1 and CDR2 sequences are SGDLS and YYNGEE. This CDR3 region has 14 residues. V was clipped by 3 bases and J by 3 bases, with 12 bases between them. The CDR3 is CASSGGHQYYGYTF. The CDR3 DNA follows: TGTGCCAGCAGCGGGGGACACCAGTACTATGGCTACACCTTC. Drawing the rest from reference TRBV9 and TRBJ1-2, the complete variable domain is DSGVTQTPKHLITATGQRVTLRCSPRSGDLSVYWYQQSLDQGLQFLIQYYNGEERAKGNILERFSAQQFPDLHSELNLSSLELGDSALYFCASSGGHQYYGYTFGSGTRLTVV.